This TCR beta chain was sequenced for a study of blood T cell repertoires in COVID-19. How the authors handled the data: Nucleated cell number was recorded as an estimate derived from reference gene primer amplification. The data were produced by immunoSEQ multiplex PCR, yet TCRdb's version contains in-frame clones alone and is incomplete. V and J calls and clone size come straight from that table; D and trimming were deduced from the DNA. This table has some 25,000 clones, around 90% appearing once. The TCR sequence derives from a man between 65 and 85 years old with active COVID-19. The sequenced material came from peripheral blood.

CDR3 sequence reads: CASSLYPRDTQYF. DNA for the CDR3: TGTGCCAGCAGCTTATATCCGCGAGATACGCAGTATTTT. This sequence joins TRBV11-1 and TRBJ2-3; the D is unclear. CDR1 is SGHAT, CDR2 FQDESV, per germline (reference sequence). The CDR3 is made up of 13 amino acids. V lost 2 bases, J lost 5 bases, and 8 bases lay in between.